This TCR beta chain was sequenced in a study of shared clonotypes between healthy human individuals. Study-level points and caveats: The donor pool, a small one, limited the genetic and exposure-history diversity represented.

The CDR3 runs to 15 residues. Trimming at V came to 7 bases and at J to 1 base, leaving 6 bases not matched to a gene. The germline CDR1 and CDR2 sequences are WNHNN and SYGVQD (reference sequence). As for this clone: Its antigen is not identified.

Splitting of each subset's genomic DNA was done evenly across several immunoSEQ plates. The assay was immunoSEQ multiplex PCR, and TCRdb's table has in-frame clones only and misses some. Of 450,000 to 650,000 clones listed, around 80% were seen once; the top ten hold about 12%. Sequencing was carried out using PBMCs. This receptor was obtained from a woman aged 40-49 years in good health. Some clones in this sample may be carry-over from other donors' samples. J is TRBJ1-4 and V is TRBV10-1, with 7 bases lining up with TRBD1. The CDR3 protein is CASMTGRRTNEKLFF. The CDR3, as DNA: TGCGCCAGCATGACAGGGAGGAGAACTAATGAAAAACTGTTTTTT.